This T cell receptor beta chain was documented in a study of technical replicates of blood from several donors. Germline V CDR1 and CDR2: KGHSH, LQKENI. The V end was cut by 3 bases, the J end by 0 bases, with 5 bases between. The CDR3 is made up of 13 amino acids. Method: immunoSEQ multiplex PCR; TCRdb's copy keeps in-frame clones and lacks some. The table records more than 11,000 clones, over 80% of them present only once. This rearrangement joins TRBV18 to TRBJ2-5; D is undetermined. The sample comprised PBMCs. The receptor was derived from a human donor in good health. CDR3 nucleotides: TGTGCCAGCTCACCTTCTTACCAAGAGACCCAGTACTTC. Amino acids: CASSPSYQETQYF.